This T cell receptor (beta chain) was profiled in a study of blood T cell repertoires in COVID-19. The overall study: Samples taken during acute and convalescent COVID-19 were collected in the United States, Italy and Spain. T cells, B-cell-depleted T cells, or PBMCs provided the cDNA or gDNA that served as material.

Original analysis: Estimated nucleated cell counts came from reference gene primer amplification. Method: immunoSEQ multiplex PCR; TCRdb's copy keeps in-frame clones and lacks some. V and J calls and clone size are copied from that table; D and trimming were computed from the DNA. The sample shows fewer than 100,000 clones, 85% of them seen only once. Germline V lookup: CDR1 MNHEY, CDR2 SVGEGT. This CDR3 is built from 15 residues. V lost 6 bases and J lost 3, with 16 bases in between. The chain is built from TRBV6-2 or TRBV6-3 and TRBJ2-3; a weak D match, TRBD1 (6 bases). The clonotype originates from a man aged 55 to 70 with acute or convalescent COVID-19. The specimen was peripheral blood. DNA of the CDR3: TGTGCCAGCAGCGACACAGGGTTTGGGACAGATACGCAGTATTTT. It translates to CASSDTGFGTDTQYF.